The table lists the clone carrying this T cell receptor (beta chain) with a few counts. What it binds is unknown. The TCR cDNA carried a universal primer site and UMIs from 5'RACE template switching. Using its own MiXCR run on the 5' RACE reads, TCRdb lists one record per CDR3 protein. This sample has about 340,000 distinct CDR3 sequences, with roughly an eighth found just once. V gave up 0 bases and J gave up 5 bases; unmatched junction bases: 3. Germline V gene data show CDR1 as MNHEY and CDR2 as SVGEGT. The CDR3 is 15 residues long. This entry comes from a study of T cells after yellow fever vaccination. Study summary: Preparation of fractions with low cell numbers was performed using SMART-Seq v4 Ultra Low Input.

Overall study results and limits: Compared with primary, the secondary response was weaker and peaked at day 5, not 15. Within FACS-sorted repertoires, abundant clonotypes contaminating from the bulk population could be present.

The source was CD4+ T cells sorted from PBMCs, collected 15 days after the yellow fever booster vaccination. The clonotype originates from a man between 18 and 29 years old who received the YFV17D yellow fever vaccine. The J gene is TRBJ1-5, the V gene TRBV6-2 or TRBV6-3; 8 bases match TRBD1. The CDR3, as DNA: TGTGCCAGCAGTTACTCCGGGACAGGTGATCAGCCCCAGCATTTT. Amino acids: CASSYSGTGDQPQHF.